The entry below gives a single T cell receptor beta chain sequence along with its context. What it recognizes is unknown. All trial patients relapsed after autologous stem cell transplantation. The data belong to a study of PD-1 blockade in classical Hodgkin lymphoma. At the level of the study: Every 2 weeks, patients got 3 mg/kg intravenous nivolumab. Study-level findings and limits: Complete responders matched newly diagnosed patients in baseline diversity.

The repertoire was sequenced with immunoSEQ multiplex PCR; TCRdb's copy has only in-frame clones and lacks some. The sample shows around 99,000 clones, more than 80% of them seen only once. This sequence originates from a human donor with classical Hodgkin lymphoma. Here the sequenced sample was peripheral blood mononuclear cells (PBMCs), taken before the second cycle of nivolumab.

CDR3 DNA: TGTGCCAGCAGCTCTGGACAGTTGATTTACGAGCAGTACTTC. As protein: CASSSGQLIYEQYF. The V call is TRBV5-8, the J call TRBJ2-7; the D gene is possibly TRBD1 (6 bases). Looked up from germline, CDR1 is SGHTS and CDR2 is YDEGEE. The CDR3 length is 14 residues. V was pared by 3 bases and J by 4 bases, with 14 bases between.